Following are 12 T cell receptor beta chains from one sample sequenced in a study of blood T cell repertoires in COVID-19. The table came from immunoSEQ multiplex PCR; TCRdb's copy has only in-frame clones and leaves some out. Altogether roughly 57,000 clones are present, more than 70% being singletons, with the ten largest covering roughly 20%. The specimen was peripheral blood. The receptors derive from a human donor in a cohort sampled during active COVID-19.

The chain has TRBV6-2 or TRBV6-3 and TRBJ1-5; D is unclear. Looked up from germline, CDR1 is MNHEY and CDR2 is SVGEGT. V lost 3 bases and J 10 bases, leaving 13 bases between the germline ends. The CDR3 is 13 amino acids. The CDR3 region is CASSYDETRPQHF. The CDR3 nucleotides read TGTGCCAGCAGTTATGACGAGACTCGACCCCAGCATTTT.

This clone has only one observation. The chain couples TRBV21-1 to TRBJ2-3; the table gives TRBD2 as D, unverified against the DNA. TRBV21-1 is a listed pseudogene. This CDR3 has 16 amino acids. The CDR3 sequence is CASSRRTTPEADTQYF. CDR3 bases: TGTGCCAGCAGCAGAAGGACGACCCCGGAGGCAGATACGCAGTATTTT.

The CDR3 reads CASSVDASGANVLTF. The DNA of the CDR3 is TGTGCCAGCAGCGTAGACGCTAGTGGGGCCAACGTCCTGACTTTC. This chain links TRBV9 with TRBJ2-6; D gene unclear. The CDR3 is 15 residues long. V was clipped by 0 bases and J by 3 bases, with 7 bases between them. Germline V CDR1 and CDR2: SGDLS, YYNGEE. The full variable domain, with the rest looked up from reference TRBV9 and TRBJ2-6, is DSGVTQTPKHLITATGQRVTLRCSPRSGDLSVYWYQQSLDQGLQFLIQYYNGEERAKGNILERFSAQQFPDLHSELNLSSLELGDSALYFCASSVDASGANVLTFGAGSRLTVL.

The chain carries TRBV6-5 and TRBJ1-2; 7 bases are shared with TRBD1. V shed 5 bases, J shed 0 bases, and the junction held 6 bases outside the gene matches. CDR1 and CDR2 from the germline V gene are MNHEY and SVGAGI. The length of the CDR3 is 15 residues. CDR3 nucleotide sequence: TGTGCCAGCAGTCCCATGGGGACAGCTAACTATGGCTACACCTTC. Protein sequence: CASSPMGTANYGYTF.

This clone was observed a handful of times. This rearrangement joins TRBV19 to TRBJ1-2; D unresolved. Germline values: CDR1 LNHDA, CDR2 SQIVND (reference sequence). The CDR3 consists of 12 residues. Trimming took off 9 bases at V and 10 bases at J, with 18 bases between the two ends. CDR3 DNA sequence: TGTGCCAGCAACCTGGTGGGCACAAACTACACCTTC. It yields the protein CASNLVGTNYTF.

V gene TRBV28 combines with J gene TRBJ1-2, with D hard to call. The CDR3 is 13 residues long. V shed 5 bases and J shed 7 bases, with 14 bases lying between them. Germline V gene sequence: CDR1 MDHEN, CDR2 SYDVKM. CDR3: CASSPPTWSGYTF. As DNA, the CDR3 is TGTGCCAGCAGTCCCCCGACCTGGAGTGGCTACACCTTC.

This clone showed up just a few times. This sequence joins TRBV4-1 and TRBJ1-5; D is unclear. Between the trimmed V and J ends, which lost 1 base and 4 bases, there was a span of 5 bases. CDR1 and CDR2 (germline): MGHRA, YSYEKL. This CDR3 is built from 13 residues. CDR3 coding DNA: TGCGCCAGCAGCCAAGTTCGGAATCAGCCCCAGCATTTT. It translates to CASSQVRNQPQHF.

The chain recombines TRBV9 with TRBJ2-3, with D possibly matching TRBD2 (6 bases). The ends were cut back, 4 bases at V and 3 bases at J, with 21 bases in the middle. There are 17 residues in the CDR3. Germline CDR1 SGDLS, CDR2 YYNGEE. CDR3: CASSLLEVGGWTDTQYF. Written as DNA, the CDR3 is TGTGCCAGCAGCCTCTTGGAGGTGGGGGGTTGGACAGATACGCAGTATTTT.

This clone was detected once. The chain combines TRBV12-3 or TRBV12-4 with TRBJ2-1, with TRBD1 as a possible D gene (6 bases). The CDR3 is 12 amino acids. V was shortened by 6 bases and J by 10 bases, with 13 bases between the two germline ends. In nucleotides, the CDR3 is TGTGCCAGCAGCGGACAGTTAAGCGAGCAGTTCTTC. This codes for CASSGQLSEQFF.

This chain uses TRBV6-6 with TRBJ2-5, with D perhaps TRBD2 (6 bases). The germline V gene has CDR1 MNHNY and CDR2 SVGAGI (reference sequence). V lost 10 bases and J 5 bases, leaving 17 bases between the germline ends. This CDR3 region has 13 residues. The CDR3 is CATNAGLGETQYF. CDR3 DNA: TGTGCCACAAACGCGGGGTTGGGGGAGACCCAGTACTTC.

This clone has only one observation. The V gene is TRBV9, the J gene TRBJ2-1, with 11 positions matching TRBD1. In germline, CDR1 is SGDLS, CDR2 YYNGEE. This CDR3 contains 16 residues. V was pared by 2 bases and J by 6 bases, with 7 bases of the junction left unmatched. The CDR3 region has the DNA TGTGCCAGCAGCGTCGAACCGGGACAGGGGGGCAATGAGCAGTTCTTC. This gives the protein CASSVEPGQGGNEQFF. The full variable domain, with the rest looked up from reference TRBV9 and TRBJ2-1, is DSGVTQTPKHLITATGQRVTLRCSPRSGDLSVYWYQQSLDQGLQFLIQYYNGEERAKGNILERFSAQQFPDLHSELNLSSLELGDSALYFCASSVEPGQGGNEQFFGPGTRLTVL.

This sequence joins TRBV30 and TRBJ2-7; TRBD1 aligns across 7 bases. CDR1 is GTSNPN, CDR2 SVGIG, per germline (reference sequence). Unmatched junction bases numbered 7, after V lost 2 bases and J lost 3 bases. The CDR3 sequence is 14 residues long. In DNA form, the CDR3 reads TGTGCCTGGAGTAAGAGGCAGGGGGTCTACGAGCAGTACTTC. This encodes CAWSKRQGVYEQYF.